The clone carrying this T cell receptor (beta chain) has a count of ten or more. Its antigen is unidentified. It was genomic DNA that served as the template for profiling TCR beta VDJ and CDR3. TCRdb redid the calling of the reads with MiXCR, one entry per CDR3 protein. This table holds more than 100,000 distinct CDR3 sequences, about 40% found once. The CDR3 extends over 14 amino acids. Germline loops: CDR1 MNHNS, CDR2 SASEGT. V was pared by 8 bases and J by 0 bases, with 12 bases between. The data belong to a study of CD8+CD57+ T cells in acquired aplastic anemia. Whole-study context: Quantities of DNA derived from sorted CD4+ and CD8+ cells averaged around 3 ug. Study outcomes and limitations: Patients showed no significant difference from controls in CD8+ Simpson's diversity.

The origin of this receptor is a human donor in good health, serving as a control. This chain links TRBV6-1 with TRBJ2-3; D is undetermined. The material sequenced was sorted CD4+, CD8+, or CD8+CD57+ T cells (not recorded which) from PBMCs. CDR3 loop: CASSQARSTDTQYF. CDR3 nucleotide sequence: TGTGCCAGCTCTCAAGCCAGGAGCACAGATACGCAGTATTTT.